This TCR beta chain was identified during a study of T cells in Graves' hyperthyroidism and ophthalmopathy. Study-level findings and limits: The model forecast ophthalmopathy, anticipating it by a median about 7 months before onset.

Trimming removed 7 bases at V and 0 bases at J, with 6 bases between. The CDR3 runs to 13 residues. Looked up from germline, CDR1 is SNHLY and CDR2 is FYNNEI. RNA transcripts gave rise to amplified TCR beta CDR3 regions. Using the HTBI primer set, a first-round RT-PCR was run on the TCR CDR3. In TCRdb, the multiplex PCR reads were re-called with MiXCR into one record per CDR3 protein. The table lists some 620,000 distinct CDR3 sequences, 15% to 20% of them singletons, with around 4% in the top ten. There are many counts of this clonotype. The target antigen is unknown. The receptor comes from a woman aged 30 to 39 with Graves' hyperthyroidism. Sequenced: blood. The chain couples TRBV2 to TRBJ2-2; D gene unclear. CDR3 in amino acids: CASTLPNTGELFF. CDR3 nucleotides: TGTGCCAGCACTCTCCCGAACACCGGGGAGCTGTTTTTT.